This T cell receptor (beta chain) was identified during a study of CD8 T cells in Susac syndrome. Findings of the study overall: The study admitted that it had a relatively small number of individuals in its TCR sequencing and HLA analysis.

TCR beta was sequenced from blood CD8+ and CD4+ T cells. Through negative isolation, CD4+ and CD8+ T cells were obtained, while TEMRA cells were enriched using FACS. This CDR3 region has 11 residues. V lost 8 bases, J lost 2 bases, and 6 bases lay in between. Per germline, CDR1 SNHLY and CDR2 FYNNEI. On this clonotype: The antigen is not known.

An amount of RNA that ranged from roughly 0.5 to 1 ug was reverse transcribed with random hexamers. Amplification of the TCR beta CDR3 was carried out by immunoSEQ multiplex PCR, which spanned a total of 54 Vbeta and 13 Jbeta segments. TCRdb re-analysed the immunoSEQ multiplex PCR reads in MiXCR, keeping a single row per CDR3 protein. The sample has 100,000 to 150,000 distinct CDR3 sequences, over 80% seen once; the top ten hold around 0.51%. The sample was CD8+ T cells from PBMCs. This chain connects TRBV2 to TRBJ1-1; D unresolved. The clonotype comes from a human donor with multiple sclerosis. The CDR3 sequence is CASVGNTEAFF. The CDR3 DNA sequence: TGTGCCAGCGTGGGAAACACTGAAGCTTTCTTT.